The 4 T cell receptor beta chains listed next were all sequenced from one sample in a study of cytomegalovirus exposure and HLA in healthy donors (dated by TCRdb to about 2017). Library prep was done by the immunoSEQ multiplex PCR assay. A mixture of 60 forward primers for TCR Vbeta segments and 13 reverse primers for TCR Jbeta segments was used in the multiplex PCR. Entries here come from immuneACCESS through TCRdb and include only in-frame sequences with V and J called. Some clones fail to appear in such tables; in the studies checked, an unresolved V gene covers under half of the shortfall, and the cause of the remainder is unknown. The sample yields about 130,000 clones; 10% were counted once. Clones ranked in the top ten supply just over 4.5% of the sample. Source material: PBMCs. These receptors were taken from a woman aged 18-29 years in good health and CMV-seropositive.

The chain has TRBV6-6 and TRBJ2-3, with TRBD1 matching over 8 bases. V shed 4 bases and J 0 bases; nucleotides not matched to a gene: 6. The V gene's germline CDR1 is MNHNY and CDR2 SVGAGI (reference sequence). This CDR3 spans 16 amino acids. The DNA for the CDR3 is TGTGCCAGCAGTTTCGATAGGACAGGGAGCACAGATACGCAGTATTTT. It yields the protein CASSFDRTGSTDTQYF.

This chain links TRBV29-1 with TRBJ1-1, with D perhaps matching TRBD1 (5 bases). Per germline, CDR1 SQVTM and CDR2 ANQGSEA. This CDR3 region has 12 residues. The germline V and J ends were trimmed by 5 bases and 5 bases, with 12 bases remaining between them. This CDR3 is CSVRGGRTEAFF. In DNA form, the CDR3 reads TGCAGCGTTCGGGGGGGTCGGACTGAAGCTTTCTTT. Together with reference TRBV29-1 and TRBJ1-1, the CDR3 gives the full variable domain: SAVISQKPSRDICQRGTSLTIQCQVDSQVTMMFWYRQQPGQSLTLIATANQGSEATYESGFVIDKFPISRPNLTFSTLTVSNMSPEDSSIYLCSVRGGRTEAFFGQGTRLTVV.

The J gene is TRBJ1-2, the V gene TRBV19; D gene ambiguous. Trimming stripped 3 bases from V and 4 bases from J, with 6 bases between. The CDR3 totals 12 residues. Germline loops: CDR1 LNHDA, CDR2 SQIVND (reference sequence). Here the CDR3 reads CASSIYRYGYTF. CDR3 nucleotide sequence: TGTGCCAGTAGTATCTACCGCTATGGCTACACCTTC.

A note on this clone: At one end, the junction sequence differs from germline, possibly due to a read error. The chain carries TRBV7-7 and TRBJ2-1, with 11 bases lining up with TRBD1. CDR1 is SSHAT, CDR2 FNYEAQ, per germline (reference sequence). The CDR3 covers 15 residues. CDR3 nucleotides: TGTGCTAGCAGCTTTGGACAGGGGGCAGGGAATGAGCAGTTCTTC. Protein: CASSFGQGAGNEQFF.